The rows below give T cell receptor beta chains drawn from one sample of a study of T-cell memory formation after mild COVID-19. TCRdb called the 5' RACE reads again in MiXCR, with one record for every CDR3 protein. The table shows a few hundred thousand distinct CDR3 sequences, with more than 20% occurring only once. Source material: PBMCs or a T cell subset sorted from them (not recorded which). These receptors all come from an adult woman who had mild COVID-19 (a few samples of this study predate the infection). Cell type and time point are not known. CDR3s include the opening cysteine and the closing phenylalanine or tryptophan. The D gene is left open where the match is weak. Some rows have no size entry. The others give once, few or many, or a class for an expanded clone.

J gene | clone size | D gene | V gene | CDR3 protein | CDR3 DNA
TRBJ1-2 | few | TRBD1 | TRBV29-1 | CSVAGQGGDYGYTF | TGCAGCGTTGCTGGACAGGGTGGGGACTATGGCTACACCTTC
TRBJ2-2 | few | . | TRBV7-7 | CASSITGRAGELFF | TGTGCCAGCTCAATCACGGGGCGAGCCGGGGAGCTGTTTTTT
TRBJ2-7 | . | TRBD1 | TRBV20-1 | CSARDGGTGIYEQYF | TGCAGTGCTAGAGATGGGGGGACAGGGATCTACGAGCAGTACTTC
TRBJ2-6 | . | TRBD1 | TRBV12-3/TRBV12-4 | CASSPGQGSGANVLTF | TGTGCCAGCAGTCCGGGACAGGGCTCTGGGGCCAACGTCCTGACTTTC
TRBJ2-5 | . | TRBD1 | TRBV24-1 | CATSDLGQGVETQYF | TGTGCCACCAGTGATTTAGGACAGGGAGTAGAGACCCAGTACTTC
TRBJ1-2 | once | TRBD1 | TRBV18 | CASSPRGQGADGYTF | TGTGCCAGCTCACCACGAGGACAGGGGGCGGATGGCTACACCTTC
TRBJ2-2 | . | . | TRBV5-1 | CASSLVGRGDTGELFF | TGCGCCAGCAGCTTGGTGGGGCGCGGGGACACCGGGGAGCTGTTTTTT
TRBJ2-5 | . | . | TRBV7-3 | CASSLTGGSGPGTQYF | TGTGCCAGCAGCTTAACAGGGGGAAGCGGTCCGGGGACCCAGTACTTC
TRBJ2-3 | . | . | TRBV4-1 | CASSQVPGAVLVADTQYF | TGCGCCAGCAGCCAAGTCCCCGGGGCCGTACTTGTGGCAGATACGCAGTATTTT
TRBJ2-1 | few | TRBD2 | TRBV14 | CASSQDRAGGFNEQFF | TGTGCCAGCAGCCAAGATCGCGCGGGGGGGTTCAATGAGCAGTTCTTC
TRBJ2-3 | . | TRBD2 | TRBV20-1 | CSAPRTSRTRGYRDTQYF | TGCAGTGCTCCCAGGACTAGCAGGACGCGAGGCTATAGAGATACGCAGTATTTT
TRBJ1-2 | few | TRBD1 | TRBV12-3/TRBV12-4 | CASRDRGSYTF | TGTGCCAGCCGGGACAGGGGGAGCTACACCTTC
TRBJ2-1 | . | TRBD2 | TRBV20-1 | CSAPTSGDHNEQFF | TGCAGTGCTCCGACTAGCGGGGACCACAATGAGCAGTTCTTC
TRBJ1-1 | few | . | TRBV7-9 | CASSLVDDGNTEAFF | TGTGCCAGCAGCTTAGTTGACGATGGGAACACTGAAGCTTTCTTT
TRBJ2-7 | few | . | TRBV7-2 | CASSLESGAQYF | TGTGCCAGCAGCTTAGAGTCCGGGGCGCAGTACTTC
TRBJ2-1 | few | TRBD2 | TRBV7-8 | CASSLGGLAGEGDEQFF | TGTGCCAGCAGCTTAGGGGGGCTAGCGGGAGAAGGGGATGAGCAGTTCTTC
TRBJ1-1 | . | . | TRBV5-6 | CASSWARIGAFF | TGTGCCAGCAGCTGGGCTAGAATCGGGGCTTTCTTT
TRBJ1-6 | . | . | TRBV10-2 | CASKVPARGEGSPLHF | TGCGCCAGCAAGGTCCCCGCTCGGGGGGAAGGATCACCCCTCCACTTT
TRBJ1-2 | few | TRBD1 | TRBV14 | CASSQVVTGAGYTF | TGTGCCAGCAGCCAAGTCGTAACAGGGGCCGGCTACACCTTC
TRBJ2-3 | few | TRBD2 | TRBV5-5 | CASSFHSGGSTDTQYF | TGTGCCAGCAGCTTTCATAGCGGGGGGAGCACAGATACGCAGTATTTT
TRBJ1-1 | few | . | TRBV7-9 | CASSSPANTEAFF | TGTGCCAGCAGCTCGCCAGCCAACACTGAAGCTTTCTTT
TRBJ2-6 | . | . | TRBV6-6 | CASTWPGDYSGANVLTF | TGTGCCAGCACGTGGCCAGGAGACTACTCTGGGGCCAACGTCCTGACTTTC
TRBJ2-3 | . | TRBD1 | TRBV11-1 | CASSRDRVLSTDTQYF | TGTGCCAGCAGCCGCGACAGGGTGCTCAGCACAGATACGCAGTATTTT
TRBJ2-7 | . | . | TRBV6-2/TRBV6-3 | CASSYVSNSEQYF | TGTGCCAGCAGTTACGTATCTAACTCCGAGCAGTACTTC
TRBJ2-1 | . | TRBD2 | TRBV5-4 | CASSLGVMGLAGDPNEQFF | TGTGCCAGCAGCTTGGGAGTGATGGGGCTAGCGGGGGATCCGAATGAGCAGTTCTTC
TRBJ2-7 | . | . | TRBV24-1 | CATSDPHGASYEQYF | TGTGCCACCAGTGATCCTCACGGGGCCTCCTACGAGCAGTACTTC
TRBJ2-7 | few | TRBD2 | TRBV15 | CATSTGLAGARLDEQYF | TGTGCCACCAGCACTGGACTAGCGGGGGCCCGCCTCGACGAGCAGTACTTC
TRBJ2-1 | many | . | TRBV6-4 | CASSDSDGSSYNEQFF | TGTGCCAGCAGTGACTCAGACGGTAGCTCCTACAATGAGCAGTTCTTC
TRBJ2-1 | many | TRBD2 | TRBV5-1 | CASSGSGSSYNEQFF | TGCGCCAGCAGCGGCAGCGGGAGCTCCTACAATGAGCAGTTCTTC
TRBJ2-3 | . | TRBD1 | TRBV24-1 | CATSVTGVDTDTQYF | TGTGCCACCAGTGTGACAGGGGTTGACACAGATACGCAGTATTTT
TRBJ1-2 | many | TRBD1 | TRBV29-1 | CSVEGTGRTDYGYTF | TGCAGCGTTGAGGGGACAGGGCGAACTGATTATGGCTACACCTTC
TRBJ1-1 | few | TRBD1 | TRBV7-6 | CASSLGQGARAFF | TGTGCCAGCAGCTTAGGACAGGGGGCGAGGGCTTTCTTT
TRBJ2-1 | . | . | TRBV27 | CASSKTRYNEQFF | TGTGCCAGCAGCAAGACTAGGTACAATGAGCAGTTCTTC
TRBJ2-1 | few | TRBD2 | TRBV27 | CASSLYPGLISYNEQFF | TGTGCCAGCAGTTTATACCCGGGACTAATCTCCTACAATGAGCAGTTCTTC
TRBJ1-6 | . | . | TRBV19 | CASSDWGGGPLHF | TGTGCCAGTAGTGACTGGGGTGGAGGGCCCCTCCACTTT
TRBJ2-5 | . | TRBD2 | TRBV7-9 | CASGSKKGGPRETQYF | TGTGCCAGCGGTTCTAAGAAGGGAGGGCCGCGGGAGACCCAGTACTTC
TRBJ1-2 | few | . | TRBV10-3 | CAIGAEIWSYTF | TGTGCCATCGGGGCGGAGATATGGAGCTACACCTTC
TRBJ2-7 | . | TRBD1 | TRBV6-4 | CASSDSRTGVGDSYEQYF | TGTGCCAGCAGTGACTCTAGGACAGGGGTGGGCGATTCCTACGAGCAGTACTTC
TRBJ1-1 | . | . | TRBV20-1 | CSADRDTTMMGNTEAFF | TGCAGTGCGGACCGGGACACAACGATGATGGGGAACACTGAAGCTTTCTTT
TRBJ2-5 | . | . | TRBV2 | CASTGTQQETQYF | TGTGCCAGCACCGGGACTCAGCAAGAGACCCAGTACTTC
TRBJ2-1 | few | TRBD2 | TRBV5-1 | CASSPTSGLNNEQFF | TGCGCCAGCAGCCCGACTAGCGGCCTTAACAATGAGCAGTTCTTC
TRBJ2-3 | many | . | TRBV7-8 | CASSLSPTDTQYF | TGTGCCAGCAGCTTAAGTCCCACAGATACGCAGTATTTT
TRBJ2-5 | . | . | TRBV18 | CASSRSLAQETQYF | TGTGCCAGCTCACGATCTCTAGCGCAAGAGACCCAGTACTTC
TRBJ2-7 | few | . | TRBV12-3/TRBV12-4 | CASSPMGYEQYF | TGTGCCAGCAGTCCGATGGGTTACGAGCAGTACTTC
TRBJ1-2 | many | . | TRBV7-2 | CASSLAGSANYGYTF | TGTGCCAGCAGCTTAGCCGGCAGCGCCAACTATGGCTACACCTTC
TRBJ1-3 | few | . | TRBV7-8 | CASSLVGTGNTIYF | TGTGCCAGCAGCTTAGTGGGTACTGGAAACACCATATATTTT
TRBJ1-1 | . | . | TRBV6-2/TRBV6-3 | CASSRPNTEAFF | TGTGCCAGCAGTCGACCGAACACTGAAGCTTTCTTT
TRBJ2-3 | . | . | TRBV20-1 | CSATPAVRRGPDTQYF | TGCAGTGCTACCCCTGCAGTTCGAAGGGGCCCAGATACGCAGTATTTT
TRBJ2-1 | many | . | TRBV7-2 | CASSLDPNYNEQFF | TGTGCCAGCAGCTTAGACCCGAACTACAATGAGCAGTTCTTC
TRBJ2-3 | . | . | TRBV21-1 | CASSKVSPGTPADTQYF | TGTGCCAGCAGCAAAGTTAGCCCCGGGACTCCCGCGGATACGCAGTATTTT